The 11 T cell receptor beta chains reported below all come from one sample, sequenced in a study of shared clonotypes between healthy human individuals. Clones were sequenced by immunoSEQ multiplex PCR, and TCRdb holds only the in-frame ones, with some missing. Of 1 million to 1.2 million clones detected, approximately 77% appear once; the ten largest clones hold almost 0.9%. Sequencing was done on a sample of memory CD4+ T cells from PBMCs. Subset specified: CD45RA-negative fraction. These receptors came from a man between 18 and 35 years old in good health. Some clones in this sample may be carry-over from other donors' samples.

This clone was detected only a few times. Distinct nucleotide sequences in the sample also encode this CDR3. The CDR3 reads CASSSTGEGNTIYF. CDR3 bases: TGTGCCAGCAGTTCGACAGGGGAAGGAAACACCATATATTTT. The V call is TRBV28, the J call TRBJ1-3, with 8 positions matching TRBD1. The CDR3 runs to 14 residues. V lost 4 bases to trimming and J lost 4 bases; unmatched junction nucleotides: 3. Germline V gives CDR1 MDHEN, CDR2 SYDVKM.

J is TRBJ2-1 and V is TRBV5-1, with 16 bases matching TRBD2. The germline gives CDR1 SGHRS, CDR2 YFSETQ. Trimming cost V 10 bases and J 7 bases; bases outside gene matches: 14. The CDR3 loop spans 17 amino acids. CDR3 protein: CAPRGLAGGPDGNEQFF. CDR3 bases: TGCGCCCCCCGGGGACTAGCGGGAGGGCCTGATGGGAATGAGCAGTTCTTC.

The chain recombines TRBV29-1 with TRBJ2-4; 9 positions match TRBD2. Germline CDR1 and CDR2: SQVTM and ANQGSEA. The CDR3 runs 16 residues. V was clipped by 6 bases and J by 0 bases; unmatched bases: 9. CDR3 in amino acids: CSVTSGYALAKNIQYF. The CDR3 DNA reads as TGCAGCGTGACTAGCGGATATGCCCTAGCCAAAAACATTCAGTACTTC.

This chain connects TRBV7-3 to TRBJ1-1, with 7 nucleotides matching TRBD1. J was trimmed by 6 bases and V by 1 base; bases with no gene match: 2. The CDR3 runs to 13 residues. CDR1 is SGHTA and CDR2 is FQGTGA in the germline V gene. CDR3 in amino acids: CASSLRQGSEAFF. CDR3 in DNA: TGTGCCAGCAGCTTAAGACAGGGCTCTGAAGCTTTCTTT.

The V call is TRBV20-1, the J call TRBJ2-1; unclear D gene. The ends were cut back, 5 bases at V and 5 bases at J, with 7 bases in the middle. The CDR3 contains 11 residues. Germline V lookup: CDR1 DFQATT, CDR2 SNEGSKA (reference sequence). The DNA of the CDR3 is TGCAGTGCTGAAGGCGACAATGAGCAGTTCTTC. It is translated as CSAEGDNEQFF.

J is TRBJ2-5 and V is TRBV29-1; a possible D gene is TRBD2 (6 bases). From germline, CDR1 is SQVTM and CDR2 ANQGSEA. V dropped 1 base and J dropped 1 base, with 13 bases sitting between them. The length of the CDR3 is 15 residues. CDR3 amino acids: CSVEAQRAPQETQYF. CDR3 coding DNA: TGCAGCGTTGAAGCCCAGCGGGCGCCCCAAGAGACCCAGTACTTC.

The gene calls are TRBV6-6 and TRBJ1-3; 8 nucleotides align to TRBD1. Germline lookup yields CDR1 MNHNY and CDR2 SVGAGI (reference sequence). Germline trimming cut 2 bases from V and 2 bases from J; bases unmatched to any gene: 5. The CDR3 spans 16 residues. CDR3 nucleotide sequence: TGTGCCAGCAGTTACAGGACAGGGATGGCTGGAAACACCATATATTTT. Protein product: CASSYRTGMAGNTIYF.

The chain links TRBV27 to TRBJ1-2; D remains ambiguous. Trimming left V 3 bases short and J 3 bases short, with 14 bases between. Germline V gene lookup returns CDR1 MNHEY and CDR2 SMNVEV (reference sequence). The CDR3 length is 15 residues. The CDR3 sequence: CASSFRTDPYYGYTF. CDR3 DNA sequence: TGTGCCAGCAGTTTTAGGACGGATCCGTACTATGGCTACACCTTC.

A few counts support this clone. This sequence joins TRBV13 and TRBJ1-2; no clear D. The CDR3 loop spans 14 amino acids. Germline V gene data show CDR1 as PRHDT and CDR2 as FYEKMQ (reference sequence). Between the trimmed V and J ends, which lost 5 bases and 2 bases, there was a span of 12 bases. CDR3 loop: CASSRIQINYGYTF. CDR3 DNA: TGTGCCAGCAGCCGAATACAGATAAACTATGGCTACACCTTC. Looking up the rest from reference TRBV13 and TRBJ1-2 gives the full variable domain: AAGVIQSPRHLIKEKRETATLKCYPIPRHDTVYWYQQGPGQDPQFLISFYEKMQSDKGSIPDRFSAQQFSDYHSELNMSSLELGDSALYFCASSRIQINYGYTFGSGTRLTVV.

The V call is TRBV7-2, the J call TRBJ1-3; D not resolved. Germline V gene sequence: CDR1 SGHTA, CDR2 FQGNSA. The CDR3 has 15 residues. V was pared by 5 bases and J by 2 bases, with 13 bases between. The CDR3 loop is CASSQDPQTGNTIYF. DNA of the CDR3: TGTGCCAGCAGCCAAGATCCCCAGACTGGAAACACCATATATTTT.

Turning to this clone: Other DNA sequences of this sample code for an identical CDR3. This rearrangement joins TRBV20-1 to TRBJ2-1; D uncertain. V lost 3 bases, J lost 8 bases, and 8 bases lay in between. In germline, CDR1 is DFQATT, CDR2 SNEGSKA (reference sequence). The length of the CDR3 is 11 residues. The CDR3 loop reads CSASPRDEQFF. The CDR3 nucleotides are TGCAGTGCTAGTCCCCGGGATGAGCAGTTCTTC.